This TCR beta chain was retrieved from a study of blood T cell repertoires in COVID-19 (TCRdb year 2020). Regarding the complete study: Samples from collaborators originated in the United States, Italy and Spain and spanned both the acute and convalescent phases of COVID-19. Where HLA class I and class II types were available, the types were taken from metadata supplied by the sample provider, not from assay-based typing. The material from the prospective study consisted of cDNA or gDNA derived from T cells, B-cell-depleted T cells, or PBMCs. The repertoires were released in a freely available public database meant as a resource for research on the immune response to SARS-CoV-2. The dataset comprised deeply sampled blood TCRbeta repertoires from subjects exposed to, actively infected with, or recovered from COVID-19. The samples were drawn from two sources: the first 160 participants of the ongoing ImmuneRACE study, and 1,000 to 1,500 subjects contributed by 6 global collaborators. Sample metadata almost always included a de-identified subject ID, COVID-19 status, age in years and sex.

Points the paper makes about the study in general: The quantity of clinical and demographic metadata differed by source and by participant and was supplied without curation.

V and J are trimmed by 7 bases and 0 bases, and the gene matches miss 2 bases of the junction. The germline V gene (reference sequence) sets CDR1 to MNHEY and CDR2 to SMNVEV. The CDR3 sequence holds 14 residues, the cysteine and phenylalanine included. The CDR3 DNA has 42 bases and is translated from base 1. The immunoSEQ Assay, a bias-controlled multiplex PCR, was used to amplify TCRbeta CDR3 regions from genomic DNA. The original pipeline was this. Nucleated cell counts per sample were estimated from amplification of reference gene primers within the assay. Sequence reads were collapsed and filtered to measure the absolute abundance of every unique TCRbeta CDR3 rearrangement. For each sample, productive Simpson clonality was calculated by taking the square root of Simpson's diversity index across productive rearrangements. TCRdb took over this immuneACCESS table, retaining in-frame rearrangements with V and J assigned. Such tables are incomplete; in checked studies, under half of the missing clones stem from an unresolved V gene, and the remainder is unexplained. V, J and clone size reflect that table, while D and trimming were determined from the DNA. For this sample there are 300,000 to 400,000 clones; about 90% appear just once. 1% of the sample lies in the top ten.

In the prospective study, participants were roughly 18 to 95 years old, resided in approximately 22 geographic areas of the United States, and were enrolled through a virtual design. Cohort assignment in the prospective study relied on participant-reported clinical history from a screening survey and a study questionnaire. Recovered participants in ImmuneRACE Cohort 3 were defined as having two consecutive negative NP/OP PCR tests, clearance from a healthcare professional, or resolution of symptoms. Mobile phlebotomists in the prospective study collected whole blood, serum and a nasopharyngeal or oropharyngeal swab from every participant. Additional blood draws and questionnaires over an approximately 2-month period could optionally be provided by prospective study participants. Prospective study blood samples were shipped either frozen or at room temperature before DNA extraction. As concerns this clone: Which antigen it targets is not known. No qualities accompany the bases; no much larger clone lies one base away.

The chain is encoded by TRBV27 joined to TRBJ1-1; 10 of the junction bases match TRBD1. The sequenced material came from PBMCs or T cells enriched from blood (not recorded which). This TCR was sampled from a woman between 25 and 40 years old who had recovered from COVID-19. The nucleotide sequence is TGTGCCAGCAAGGGGACAGGGGTGAACACTGAAGCTTTCTTT. Protein translation: CASKGTGVNTEAFF.